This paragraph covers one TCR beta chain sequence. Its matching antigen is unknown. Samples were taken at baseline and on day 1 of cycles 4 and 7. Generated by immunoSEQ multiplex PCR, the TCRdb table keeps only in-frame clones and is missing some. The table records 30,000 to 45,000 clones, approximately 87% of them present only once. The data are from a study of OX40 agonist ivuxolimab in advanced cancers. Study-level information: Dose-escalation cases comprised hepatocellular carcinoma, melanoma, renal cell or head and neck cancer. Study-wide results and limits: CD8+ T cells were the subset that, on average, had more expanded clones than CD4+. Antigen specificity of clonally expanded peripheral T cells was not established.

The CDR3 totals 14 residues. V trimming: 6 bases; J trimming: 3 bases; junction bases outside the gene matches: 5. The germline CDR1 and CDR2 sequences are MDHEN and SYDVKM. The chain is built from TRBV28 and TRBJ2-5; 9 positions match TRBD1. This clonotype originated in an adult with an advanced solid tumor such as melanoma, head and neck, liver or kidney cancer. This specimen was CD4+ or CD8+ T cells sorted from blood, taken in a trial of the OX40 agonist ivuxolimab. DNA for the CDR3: TGTGCCAGCAGGGGACAGGGCGAGAAAGAGACCCAGTACTTC. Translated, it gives CASRGQGEKETQYF.